This T cell receptor (beta chain) was recorded in a study of shared clonotypes between healthy human individuals. Study conclusions and caveats: As a rule, naive subsets had a larger estimated richness than memory subsets.

This table comes from immunoSEQ multiplex PCR, and its TCRdb copy is limited to in-frame clones, with some not included. The repertoire holds 600,000 to 800,000 clones, approximately 72% seen once, with under 2% in the top ten. Trimming pared 3 bases from V and 5 bases from J, leaving 11 bases between. The CDR3 consists of 14 residues. Germline CDR1 and CDR2: SGDLS and YYNGEE. Comments on this clone: The antigen remains undetermined.

V is TRBV9 and J is TRBJ1-4, with D maybe TRBD1 (5 bases). This TCR was sampled from a woman aged 25 to 39 in good health. The sample consisted of memory CD4+ T cells sorted from blood. Described subset: CD45RA-negative fraction. This chain's CDR3 is CASSAGTANEKLFF. CDR3 in DNA: TGTGCCAGCAGCGCCGGGACCGCCAATGAAAAACTGTTTTTT.